This paragraph reports one TCR beta chain. This specimen comes from a study of blood T cell repertoires in COVID-19. Study-wide context: Sources were T cells, B-cell-depleted T cells, or PBMCs; the material itself was cDNA or gDNA.

Per the original methods: Reference gene primer amplification gave nucleated cell count estimates. Profiling relied on immunoSEQ multiplex PCR, and the TCRdb table lists in-frame clones only, not all of them. From that table come the V and J calls and clone size; the DNA was used to work out D and trimming. This sample has approximately 80,000 clones, with around 74% found just once. The CDR3 has 13 amino acids. The V end was cut by 5 bases, the J end by 4 bases, with 11 bases between. Germline CDR1 and CDR2: LNHDA and SQIVND (reference sequence). The receptor's source is a human donor in a cohort sampled during active COVID-19. Material for sequencing was peripheral blood. The chain links TRBV19 to TRBJ1-1, with D hard to call. The DNA for the CDR3 is TGTGCCAGTAGTCCTAACTCCGTCACTGAAGCTTTCTTT. Translated, it gives CASSPNSVTEAFF.